This TCR beta chain came from a study of blood T cell repertoires in COVID-19. Study details: Both acute and convalescent COVID-19 samples were obtained from the United States, Italy and Spain. Nucleic acid was either cDNA or gDNA, and it came from T cells, B-cell-depleted T cells, or PBMCs.

Germline V CDR1 and CDR2: SGHTA, FQGTGA. The CDR3 is made up of 13 amino acids. V lost 3 bases to trimming and J lost 4 bases; unmatched junction nucleotides: 1. Authors' methods: Amplification from reference gene primers served as the basis for estimated nucleated cell counts. Only in-frame clones appear in the TCRdb table, and some are missing; sequencing was by immunoSEQ multiplex PCR. V and J calls and clone size are those listed in that table; D and trimming were worked out from the DNA. In the table there are some 45,000 clones, approximately 92% of which are singletons. The sequence was collected from a human donor in a cohort sampled during active COVID-19. The sequencing input was peripheral blood. The genes are TRBV7-3 and TRBJ2-3, with 7 bases that match TRBD1. CDR3 region: CASSLTGPDTQYF. The CDR3 nucleotides are TGTGCCAGCAGCTTGACAGGGCCAGATACGCAGTATTTT. Complete variable domain (other parts from reference TRBV7-3 and TRBJ2-3): GAGVSQTPSNKVTEKGKYVELRCDPISGHTALYWYRQSLGQGPEFLIYFQGTGAADDSGLPNDRFFAVRPEGSVSTLKIQRTERGDSAVYLCASSLTGPDTQYFGPGTRLTVL.